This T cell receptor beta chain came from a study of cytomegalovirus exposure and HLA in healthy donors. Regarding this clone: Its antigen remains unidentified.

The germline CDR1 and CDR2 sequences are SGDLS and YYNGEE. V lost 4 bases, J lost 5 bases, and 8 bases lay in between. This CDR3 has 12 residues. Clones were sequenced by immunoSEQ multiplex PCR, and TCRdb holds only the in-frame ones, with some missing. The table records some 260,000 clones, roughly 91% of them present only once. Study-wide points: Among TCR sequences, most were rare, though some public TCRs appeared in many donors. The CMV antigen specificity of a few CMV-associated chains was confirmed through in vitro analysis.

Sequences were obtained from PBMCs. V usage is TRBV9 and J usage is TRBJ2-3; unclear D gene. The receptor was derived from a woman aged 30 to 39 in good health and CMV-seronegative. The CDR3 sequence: CASSPTGDTQYF. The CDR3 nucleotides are TGTGCCAGCAGCCCAACTGGAGATACGCAGTATTTT.